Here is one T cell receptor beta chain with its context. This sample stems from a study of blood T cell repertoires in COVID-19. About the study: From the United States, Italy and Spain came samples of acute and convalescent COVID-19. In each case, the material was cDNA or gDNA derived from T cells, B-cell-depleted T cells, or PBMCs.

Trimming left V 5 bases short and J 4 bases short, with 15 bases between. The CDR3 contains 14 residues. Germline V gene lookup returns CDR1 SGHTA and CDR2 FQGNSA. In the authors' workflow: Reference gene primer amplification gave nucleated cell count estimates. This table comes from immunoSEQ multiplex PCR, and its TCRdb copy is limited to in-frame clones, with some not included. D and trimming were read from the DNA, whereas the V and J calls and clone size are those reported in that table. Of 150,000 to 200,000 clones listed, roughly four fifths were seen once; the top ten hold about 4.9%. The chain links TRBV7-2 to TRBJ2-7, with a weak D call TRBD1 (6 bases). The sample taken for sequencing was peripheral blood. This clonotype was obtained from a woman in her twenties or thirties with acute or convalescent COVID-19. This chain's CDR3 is CASSLSGQFYEQYF. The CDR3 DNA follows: TGTGCCAGCAGCCTCTCGGGACAATTTTACGAGCAGTACTTC.